The TCR beta chain under discussion was sequenced for a study of CD8+CD57+ T cells in acquired aplastic anemia. About the research overall: On average, healthy donors gave around 10 million reads for CD4+ cells. Findings of the study overall: Patients and controls had in common twenty-nine CD8+ CDR3 sequences.

Both TCR beta VDJ combination and CDR3 sequence profiling were carried out. Genomic DNA was the template for this profiling. TCRdb reprocessed the reads with MiXCR, giving one entry per CDR3 protein. The table shows about 190,000 distinct CDR3 sequences, with around 59% occurring only once. A word on this clonotype: Its antigen remains unknown. One junction end disagrees with the germline gene, perhaps due to a read error.

The CDR3 is 14 residues long. CDR1 and CDR2 (germline): ENHRY, SYGVKD. The V and J genes are TRBV10-3 and TRBJ2-6; TRBD1 matches at 7 bases. The sequenced sample was sorted CD4+, CD8+, or CD8+CD57+ T cells (not recorded which) from PBMCs. The origin of this receptor is a human donor in good health, serving as a control. The CDR3 sequence is CAISPRGQANTEAF. The CDR3 DNA reads TGTGCCATCAGTCCGCGCGGACAGGCGAACACTGAAGCTTTC.